The T cell receptor (beta chain) described here comes from a study of blood T cells in healthy people across ages. Using a J-beta primer mix together with a sample-barcoded 5' primer, a second PCR was run for roughly 6 to 12 cycles. TCRdb reprocessed the 5' RACE reads with MiXCR, giving one entry per CDR3 protein. The sample shows over 700,000 distinct CDR3 sequences, 25% of them seen only once. Germline CDR1 and CDR2: SEHNR and FQNEAQ (reference sequence). CDR3 length: 14 residues. The V and J ends lost 5 bases and 2 bases respectively, with 13 bases between them. This clonotype was recorded a few times. Per sample, no less than 5 micrograms of total RNA were extracted. This sample was also put to use in a study of T cells of mothers and their children.

Sequencing was carried out using blood. This chain links TRBV7-9 with TRBJ2-7, with TRBD1 as a possible D gene (5 bases). This clonotype was sampled from a boy aged 5-17 years in good health. This CDR3 is CASSERGNPYEQYF. CDR3 nucleotide sequence: TGTGCCAGCAGCGAAAGGGGTAATCCCTACGAGCAGTACTTC.